The T cell receptor beta chain under discussion was sequenced for a study of synovial regulatory T cells in juvenile arthritis. Broader study findings: Inflammation-associated Treg cells in blood had less TCR diversity than the remaining blood Treg cells. Synovial Tregs shared more CDR3 sequences with iaTregs than other blood Tregs.

Germline V gene data show CDR1 as MDHEN and CDR2 as SYDVKM. The CDR3 contains 12 residues. No DNA is recorded. HLA-DR+ Treg cells made up the iaTreg subset. Donors were about a dozen juvenile idiopathic arthritis patients with active disease. Patients were aged median about 10 years with disease lasting median about 7 years. The method was immunoSEQ multiplex PCR; TCRdb's version includes in-frame clones alone and lacks a portion of them. This sample contains fewer than 950 clones. In terms of frequency, this clone is large. Its antigen is not identified. This sequence joins TRBV28 and TRBJ1-1; the TCRdb D gene call, TRBD1, has no DNA to confirm it. This clonotype was sampled from a donor aged 2-30 years with juvenile idiopathic arthritis. Sequencing was done on a sample of Treg cells from blood. Subset indicated: HLA-DR+ inflammation-associated blood Treg cells. The CDR3: CASRGQVPRAFF.